A single sample is the source of the 9 T cell receptor beta chains below, sequenced in a study of a mutant IDH1 vaccine in newly diagnosed glioma. Time point reported: week 35, safety follow-up. With topical imiquimod, each dose of the vaccine consisted of 300 ug of mutant IDH1 20-mer peptide. Clones were read by immunoSEQ multiplex PCR, and TCRdb kept only the in-frame ones, dropping some. This table has 60,000 to 65,000 clones, 80% to 85% appearing once. No antigens are known for them. The specimen comprised PBMCs, sampled from a glioma patient whose treatment included an IDH1 peptide vaccine. The receptors stem from a young man with glioma.

This clone was recorded a few times. The genes are TRBV5-4 and TRBJ1-1, with D possibly matching TRBD1 (5 bases). This CDR3 has 13 residues. Germline loops: CDR1 SGHNT, CDR2 YYREEE (reference sequence). Trimming left V 0 bases short and J 4 bases short, with 7 bases between. CDR3 coding DNA: TGTGCCAGCAGCTTGGACAGGTTCACTGAAGCTTTCTTT. Translating it yields CASSLDRFTEAFF.

The chain's CDR3 is CASSIQGADTGELFF. CDR3 nucleotide sequence: TGTGCCAGCTCAATACAGGGGGCGGACACCGGGGAGCTGTTTTTT. The chain uses TRBV18 and TRBJ2-2, with 9 bases matching TRBD1. Germline V lookup: CDR1 KGHSH, CDR2 LQKENI. Trimming cost V 5 bases and J 3 bases; bases outside gene matches: 4. CDR3 length: 15 residues.

V and J are TRBV10-2 and TRBJ2-3; 10 positions match TRBD2. Germline V lookup: CDR1 WSHSY, CDR2 SAAADI. This CDR3 has 15 residues. V lost 6 bases and J lost 3; bases outside the gene matches: 6. CDR3 loop: CASRVAGGFTDTQYF. The CDR3 DNA is TGCGCCAGCAGGGTAGCGGGGGGTTTTACAGATACGCAGTATTTT.

The V call is TRBV19, the J call TRBJ1-6, with a weak D call TRBD1 (6 bases). Deletions cut 4 bases from V and 8 bases from J, with 15 bases between. Germline V gene lookup returns CDR1 LNHDA and CDR2 SQIVND (reference sequence). CDR3 length: 15 amino acids. CDR3 loop: CASSTGAAGYSPLHF. The CDR3 DNA reads TGTGCCAGTAGTACAGGGGCGGCAGGCTATTCACCCCTCCACTTT.

This clone has a single count. The chain has TRBV5-1 and TRBJ2-7, with 7 bases lining up with TRBD1. The CDR3 loop spans 16 amino acids. Germline V gene data show CDR1 as SGHRS and CDR2 as YFSETQ. V lost 4 bases to trimming and J lost 2 bases; unmatched junction nucleotides: 12. As DNA, the CDR3 is TGCGCCAGCAGCCTCGACCCCCCGACAGGGCCCTACGAGCAGTACTTC. Encoded protein: CASSLDPPTGPYEQYF.

The V gene is TRBV10-1, the J gene TRBJ2-2; tentative D call: TRBD2 (6 bases). The CDR3 is made up of 14 amino acids. V gave up 3 bases and J gave up 4 bases, with 9 bases separating them. Germline V gene lookup returns CDR1 WNHNN and CDR2 SYGVQD (reference sequence). CDR3: CASSEVAATGELFF. For the CDR3, the DNA is TGCGCCAGCAGTGAAGTAGCGGCCACCGGGGAGCTGTTTTTT.

Concerning this clone itself: The same CDR3 can be traced to other DNA sequences in this sample. The CDR3 spells CSVEPGGPYNEQFF. CDR3 coding DNA: TGCAGCGTTGAACCGGGGGGGCCCTACAATGAGCAGTTCTTC. The V gene is TRBV29-1, the J gene TRBJ2-1, with TRBD2 matching 8 bases. The length of the CDR3 is 14 residues. V lost 2 bases to trimming and J lost 2 bases; unmatched junction nucleotides: 2. CDR1 is SQVTM, CDR2 ANQGSEA, per germline.

Comment on this clone: This sample includes further DNA sequences coding for the same CDR3. This rearrangement joins TRBV5-1 to TRBJ1-2, with D possibly matching TRBD1 (5 bases). The CDR3 sequence is 11 residues long. Germline lookup yields CDR1 SGHRS and CDR2 YFSETQ. With 4 bases removed from V and 8 bases from J, the gap between germline ends came to 9 bases. For the CDR3, the DNA is TGCGCCAGCAGCCACGGGACGGGCTACACCTTC. Protein sequence: CASSHGTGYTF.

This sequence joins TRBV6-1 and TRBJ2-2; D is perhaps TRBD2 (6 bases). The CDR3 has 14 residues. Germline V gene data show CDR1 as MNHNS and CDR2 as SASEGT. Deletions cut 2 bases from V and 6 bases from J, with 10 bases between. CDR3 sequence reads: CASSEPGRSGELFF. CDR3 bases: TGTGCCAGCAGTGAACCAGGGAGGTCCGGGGAGCTGTTTTTT.